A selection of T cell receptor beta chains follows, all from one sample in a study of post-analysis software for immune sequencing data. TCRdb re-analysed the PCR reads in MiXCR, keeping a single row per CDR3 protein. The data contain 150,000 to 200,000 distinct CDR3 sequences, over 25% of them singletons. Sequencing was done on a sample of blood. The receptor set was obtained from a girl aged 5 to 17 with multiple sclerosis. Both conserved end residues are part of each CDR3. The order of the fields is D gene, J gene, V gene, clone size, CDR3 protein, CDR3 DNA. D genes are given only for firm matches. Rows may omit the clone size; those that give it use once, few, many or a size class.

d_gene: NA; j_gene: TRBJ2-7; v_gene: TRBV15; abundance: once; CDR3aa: CATSRVRKTYEQYF; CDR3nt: TGTGCCACCAGCAGAGTTCGGAAAACCTACGAGCAGTACTTC
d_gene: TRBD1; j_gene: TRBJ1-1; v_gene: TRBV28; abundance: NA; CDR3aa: CASSFVGQGSTEAFF; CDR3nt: TGTGCCAGCAGTTTTGTAGGACAGGGATCCACTGAAGCTTTCTTT
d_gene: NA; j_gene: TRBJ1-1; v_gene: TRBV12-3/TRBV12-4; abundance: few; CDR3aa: CASSFARPGTDTEAFF; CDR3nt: TGTGCCAGCAGTTTCGCGAGGCCCGGGACCGACACTGAAGCTTTCTTT
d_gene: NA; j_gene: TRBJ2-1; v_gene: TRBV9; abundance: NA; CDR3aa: CASSARDFYNEQFF; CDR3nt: TGTGCCAGCAGCGCTCGGGACTTCTACAATGAGCAGTTCTTC
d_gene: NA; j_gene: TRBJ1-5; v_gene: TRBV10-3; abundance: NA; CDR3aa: CAIRESQGRQPQHF; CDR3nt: TGTGCCATCAGGGAGTCCCAGGGTCGGCAGCCCCAGCATTTT
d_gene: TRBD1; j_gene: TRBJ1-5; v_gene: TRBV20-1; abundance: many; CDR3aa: CSVTGGNQPQHF; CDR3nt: TGCAGTGTTACAGGGGGCAATCAGCCCCAGCATTTT
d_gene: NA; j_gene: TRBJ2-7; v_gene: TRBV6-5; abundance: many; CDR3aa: CASSWGPDIIGDSGTHYEQYF; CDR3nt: TGTGCCAGCAGTTGGGGGCCAGACATTATAGGGGATAGCGGTACACACTACGAGCAGTACTTC
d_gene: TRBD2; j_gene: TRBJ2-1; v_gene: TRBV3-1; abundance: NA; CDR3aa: CASSQGLASYEQFF; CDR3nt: TGTGCCAGCAGCCAGGGACTAGCAAGCTATGAGCAGTTCTTC
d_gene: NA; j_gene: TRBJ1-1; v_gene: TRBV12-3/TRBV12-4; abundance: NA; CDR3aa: CASSIRTDEAFF; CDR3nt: TGTGCCAGCAGTATCCGGACGGACGAAGCTTTCTTT
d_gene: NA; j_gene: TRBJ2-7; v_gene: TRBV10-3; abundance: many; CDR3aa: CAISESRGSAPGEQYF; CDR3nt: TGTGCCATCAGTGAGTCGAGGGGTTCGGCTCCGGGGGAGCAGTACTTC
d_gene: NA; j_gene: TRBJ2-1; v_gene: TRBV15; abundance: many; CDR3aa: CATSRVYNEQFF; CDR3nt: TGTGCCACCAGCAGAGTTTACAATGAGCAGTTCTTC
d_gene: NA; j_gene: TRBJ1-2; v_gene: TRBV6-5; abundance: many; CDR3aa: CASTRGDYGYTF; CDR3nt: TGTGCCAGCACTCGGGGGGACTATGGCTACACCTTC
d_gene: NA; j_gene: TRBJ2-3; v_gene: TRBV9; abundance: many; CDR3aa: CASSDLWGGTDTQYF; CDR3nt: TGTGCCAGCAGCGACCTCTGGGGGGGCACAGATACGCAGTATTTT
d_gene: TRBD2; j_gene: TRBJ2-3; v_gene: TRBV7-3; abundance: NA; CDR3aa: CASSPSGSYDTQYF; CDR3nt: TGTGCCAGCAGCCCTAGCGGGAGCTACGATACGCAGTATTTT
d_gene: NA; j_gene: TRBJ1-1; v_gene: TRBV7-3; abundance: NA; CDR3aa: CASSLYGQLTEAFF; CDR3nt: TGTGCCAGCAGCTTATATGGACAGCTCACTGAAGCTTTCTTT
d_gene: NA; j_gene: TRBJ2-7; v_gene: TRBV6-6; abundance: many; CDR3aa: CATNRSPKYEQYF; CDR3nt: TGTGCCACAAACAGGAGTCCAAAATACGAGCAGTACTTC
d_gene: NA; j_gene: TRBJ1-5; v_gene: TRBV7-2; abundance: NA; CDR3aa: CASSLSSTENQPQHF; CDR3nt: TGTGCCAGCAGCTTATCCAGTACAGAAAATCAGCCCCAGCATTTT
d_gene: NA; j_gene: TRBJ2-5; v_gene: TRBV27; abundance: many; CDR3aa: CASSLTQGLPLGQYF; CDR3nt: TGTGCCAGCAGTTTAACGCAGGGGCTCCCTCTTGGACAGTACTTC
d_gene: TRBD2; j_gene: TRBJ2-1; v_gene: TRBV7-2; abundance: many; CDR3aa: CASSLGTAGTTYNEQFF; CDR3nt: TGTGCCAGCAGCTTAGGAACGGCCGGGACTACCTACAATGAGCAGTTCTTC
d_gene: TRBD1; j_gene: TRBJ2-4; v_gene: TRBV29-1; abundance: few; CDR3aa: CSVGRQGGQYF; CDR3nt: TGCAGCGTTGGACGTCAAGGGGGCCAGTACTTC
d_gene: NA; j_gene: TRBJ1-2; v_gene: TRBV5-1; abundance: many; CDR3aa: CASSLGWDINYGYTF; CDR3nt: TGCGCCAGCAGCTTGGGATGGGACATTAACTATGGCTACACCTTC
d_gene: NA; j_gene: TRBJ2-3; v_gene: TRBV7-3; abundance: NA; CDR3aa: CASSYARSNTQYF; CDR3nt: TGTGCCAGCAGCTACGCCCGGTCAAATACGCAGTATTTT
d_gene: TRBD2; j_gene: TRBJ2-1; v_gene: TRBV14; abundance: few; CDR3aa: CASSQTGTSGRALEQFF; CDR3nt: TGTGCCAGCAGCCAGACCGGGACTAGCGGGAGGGCCCTTGAGCAGTTCTTC
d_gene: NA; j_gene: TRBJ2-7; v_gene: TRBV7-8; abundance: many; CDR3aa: CASSRDRLSYEQYF; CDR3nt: TGTGCCAGCAGCCGAGACAGACTCTCCTACGAGCAGTACTTC
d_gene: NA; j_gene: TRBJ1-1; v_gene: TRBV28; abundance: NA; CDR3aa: CASSVPGLNLNTEAFF; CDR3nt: TGTGCCAGCAGTGTACCGGGACTGAATTTGAACACTGAAGCTTTCTTT
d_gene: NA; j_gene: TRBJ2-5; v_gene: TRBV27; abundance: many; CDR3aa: CASRKLQGRGETQYF; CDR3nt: TGTGCCAGCCGGAAACTACAGGGACGAGGGGAGACCCAGTACTTC
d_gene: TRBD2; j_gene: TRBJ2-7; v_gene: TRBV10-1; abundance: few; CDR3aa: CASSEGTSDYNEQYF; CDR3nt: TGCGCCAGCAGTGAGGGGACTAGCGACTACAATGAGCAGTACTTC
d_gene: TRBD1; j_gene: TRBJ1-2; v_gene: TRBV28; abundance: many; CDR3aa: CASSVPGQGYYGYTF; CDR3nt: TGTGCCAGCAGCGTGCCCGGACAGGGGTACTATGGCTACACCTTC
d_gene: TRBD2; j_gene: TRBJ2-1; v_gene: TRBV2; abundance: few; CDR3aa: CASRGTSQTEEQFF; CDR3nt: TGTGCCAGCAGGGGGACTAGCCAGACGGAGGAGCAGTTCTTC
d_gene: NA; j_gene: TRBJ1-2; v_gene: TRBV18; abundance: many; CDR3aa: CASSPGRSYGYTF; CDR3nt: TGTGCCAGCTCACCAGGGCGGTCCTATGGCTACACCTTC
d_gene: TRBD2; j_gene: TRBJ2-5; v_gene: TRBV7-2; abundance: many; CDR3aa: CASSLEGLAVQETQYF; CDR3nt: TGTGCCAGCAGCTTAGAGGGACTAGCGGTACAAGAGACCCAGTACTTC
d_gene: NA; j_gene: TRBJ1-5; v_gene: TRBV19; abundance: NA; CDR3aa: CASSIEGDSNQPQHF; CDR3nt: TGTGCCAGTAGTATAGAGGGGGATAGCAATCAGCCCCAGCATTTT
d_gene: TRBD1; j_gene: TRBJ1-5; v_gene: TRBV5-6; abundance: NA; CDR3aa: CASSLKGTGGNQPQHF; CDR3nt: TGTGCCAGCAGCTTGAAGGGGACAGGGGGCAATCAGCCCCAGCATTTT
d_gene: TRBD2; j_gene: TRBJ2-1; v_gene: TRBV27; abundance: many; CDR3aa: CARKGVTTSGTYNEQFF; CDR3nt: TGTGCCAGAAAAGGGGTTACTACTAGCGGGACCTACAATGAGCAGTTCTTC
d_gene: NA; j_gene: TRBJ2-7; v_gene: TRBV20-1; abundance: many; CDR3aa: CSARMNGYEQYF; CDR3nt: TGCAGTGCTAGGATGAACGGGTACGAGCAGTACTTC
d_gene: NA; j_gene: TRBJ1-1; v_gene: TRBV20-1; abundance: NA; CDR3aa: CSAHIPEAFF; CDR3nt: TGCAGTGCCCATATACCTGAAGCTTTCTTT
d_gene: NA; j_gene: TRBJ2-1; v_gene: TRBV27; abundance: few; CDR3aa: CASSLLLPARQGEQFF; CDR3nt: TGTGCCAGCAGTCTCCTTTTGCCGGCCAGGCAGGGTGAGCAGTTCTTC
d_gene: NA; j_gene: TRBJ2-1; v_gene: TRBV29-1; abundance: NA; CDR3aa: CSVERRTSYNEQFF; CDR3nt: TGCAGCGTTGAGAGGCGGACCTCCTACAATGAGCAGTTCTTC
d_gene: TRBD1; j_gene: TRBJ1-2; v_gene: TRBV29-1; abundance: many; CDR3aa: CSVGRGPGYTF; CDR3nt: TGCAGCGTCGGCAGGGGGCCCGGCTACACCTTC
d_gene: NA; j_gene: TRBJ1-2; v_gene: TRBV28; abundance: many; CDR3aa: CASSLQRSYGYTF; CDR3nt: TGTGCCAGCAGTTTACAACGTAGCTATGGCTACACCTTC
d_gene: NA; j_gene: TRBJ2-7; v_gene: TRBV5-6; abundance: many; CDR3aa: CASSTPSSYEQYF; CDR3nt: TGTGCCAGCAGCACTCCGAGCTCCTACGAGCAGTACTTC
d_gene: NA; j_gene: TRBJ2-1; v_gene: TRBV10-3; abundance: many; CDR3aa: CAISVTDEAVRGNEQFF; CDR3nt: TGTGCCATCAGTGTCACCGATGAGGCGGTCCGAGGGAATGAGCAGTTCTTC
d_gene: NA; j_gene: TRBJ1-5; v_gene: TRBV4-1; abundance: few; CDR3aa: CASSSGTTDQPQHF; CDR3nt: TGCGCCAGCAGCTCCGGGACAACCGATCAGCCCCAGCATTTT
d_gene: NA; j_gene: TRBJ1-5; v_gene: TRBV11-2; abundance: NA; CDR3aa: CASSLDGGLSNQPQHF; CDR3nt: TGTGCCAGCAGCTTGGATGGAGGACTTAGCAATCAGCCCCAGCATTTT
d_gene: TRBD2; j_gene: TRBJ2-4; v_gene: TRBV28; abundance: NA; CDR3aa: CASSSPGGRDFQYF; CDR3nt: TGTGCCAGCAGTTCCCCGGGGGGGAGAGACTTTCAGTACTTC
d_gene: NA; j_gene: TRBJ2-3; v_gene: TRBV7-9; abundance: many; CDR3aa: CASSSPEGDGADTQYF; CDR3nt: TGTGCCAGCAGCTCCCCTGAGGGCGATGGCGCAGATACGCAGTATTTT
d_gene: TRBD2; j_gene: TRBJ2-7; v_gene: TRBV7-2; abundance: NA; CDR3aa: CASSRTSGGYYEQYF; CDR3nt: TGTGCCAGCAGCCGGACTAGCGGGGGGTACTACGAGCAGTACTTC
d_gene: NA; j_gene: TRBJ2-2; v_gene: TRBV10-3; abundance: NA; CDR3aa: CAISGAVTYTGELFF; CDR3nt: TGTGCCATCAGTGGGGCAGTCACCTACACCGGGGAGCTGTTTTTT
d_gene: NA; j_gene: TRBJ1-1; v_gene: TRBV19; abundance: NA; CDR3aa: CASTPTGKGFTEAFF; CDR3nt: TGTGCCAGTACCCCAACAGGGAAAGGTTTTACTGAAGCTTTCTTT
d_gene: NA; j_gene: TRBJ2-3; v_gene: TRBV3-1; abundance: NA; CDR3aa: CASSHRGETDTQYF; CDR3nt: TGTGCCAGCAGCCACCGGGGCGAGACAGATACGCAGTATTTT
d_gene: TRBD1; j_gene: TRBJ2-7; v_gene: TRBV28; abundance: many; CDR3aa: CASSPPRGQGTYEQYF; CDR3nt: TGTGCCAGCAGTCCTCCCCGGGGACAGGGCACCTACGAGCAGTACTTC
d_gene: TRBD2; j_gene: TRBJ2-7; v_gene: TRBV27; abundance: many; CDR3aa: CASSLSAGWLAGDGYEQYF; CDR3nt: TGTGCCAGCAGTTTATCAGCCGGGTGGCTAGCGGGCGACGGCTACGAGCAGTACTTC
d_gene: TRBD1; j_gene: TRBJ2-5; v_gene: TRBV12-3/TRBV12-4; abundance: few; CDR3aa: CASTIQGVAERETQYF; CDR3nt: TGTGCCAGCACTATACAGGGGGTAGCGGAAAGGGAGACCCAGTACTTC
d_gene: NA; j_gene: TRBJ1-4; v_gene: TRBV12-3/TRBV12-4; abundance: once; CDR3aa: CASNQQPNEKRFF; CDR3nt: TGTGCCAGCAACCAGCAACCAAACGAAAAACGGTTTTTT
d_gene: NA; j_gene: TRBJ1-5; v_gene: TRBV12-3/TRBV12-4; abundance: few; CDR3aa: CASRPDGHSNQPQHF; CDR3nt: TGTGCCAGCCGCCCGGACGGACATAGCAATCAGCCCCAGCATTTT
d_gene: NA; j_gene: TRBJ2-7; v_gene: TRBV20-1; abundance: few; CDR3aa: CSARGGLNYEQYF; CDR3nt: TGCAGTGCTAGGGGGGGCCTGAACTACGAGCAGTACTTC
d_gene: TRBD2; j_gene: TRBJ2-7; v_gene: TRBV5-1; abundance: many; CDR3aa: CASSLGLIAGATEQYF; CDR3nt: TGCGCCAGCAGCTTGGGACTAATAGCGGGAGCTACCGAGCAGTACTTC
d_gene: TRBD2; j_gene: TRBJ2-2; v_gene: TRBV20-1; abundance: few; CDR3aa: CSARPSGTRAGELFF; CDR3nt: TGCAGTGCTAGACCTAGCGGGACCAGGGCCGGGGAGCTGTTTTTT
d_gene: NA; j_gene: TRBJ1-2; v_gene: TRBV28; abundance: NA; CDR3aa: CASTLPRGLWDGYTF; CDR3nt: TGTGCCAGCACCCTACCCAGGGGATTGTGGGATGGCTACACCTTC